This entry lists 9 T cell receptor beta chains sequenced from one sample in a study of beta chain features in type 1 diabetes. The investigators reverse transcribed all of the isolated RNA, so they sequenced expressed TCRB transcripts. Sequenced by immunoSEQ multiplex PCR; TCRdb stores in-frame clones only, minus some. The sample carries about 330,000 clones, about 10% recorded once. The source material was naive CD4+ T cells from blood. These receptors all come from a woman in her twenties or thirties in good health.

This chain joins TRBV7-3 and TRBJ2-2; 7 bases align to TRBD2. The germline CDR1 and CDR2 sequences are SGHTA and FQGTGA. This CDR3 spans 14 amino acids. J lost 7 bases, V lost 2 bases, and 4 bases had no gene match. In DNA form, the CDR3 reads TGTGCCAGCAGCTTAGACCCGGGGGGCGGGGAGCTGTTTTTT. Translating gives CASSLDPGGGELFF.

The chain joins TRBV20-1 to TRBJ2-7, with a possible D match to TRBD2 (5 bases). Germline V gene sequence: CDR1 DFQATT, CDR2 SNEGSKA (reference sequence). This CDR3 region has 11 residues. The ends were cut back, 5 bases at V and 3 bases at J, with 8 bases in the middle. The CDR3, as DNA: TGCAGTGCTCCCCGGGACTACGAGCAGTACTTC. It is translated as CSAPRDYEQYF.

Points on this clone: Additional DNA sequences in this sample encode the identical CDR3. V gene TRBV20-1 combines with J gene TRBJ2-5; D remains unclear. Germline values: CDR1 DFQATT, CDR2 SNEGSKA (reference sequence). Trimming stripped 5 bases from V and 5 bases from J, with 6 bases between. The CDR3 length is 10 residues. This CDR3 reads CSASEETQYF. DNA for the CDR3: TGCAGTGCTTCTGAGGAGACCCAGTACTTC.

The chain joins TRBV11-3 to TRBJ2-3; possibly TRBD2 for D (6 bases). The CDR3 totals 17 residues. V was trimmed by 1 base and J by 2 bases, leaving 16 bases between them. Per germline, CDR1 SGHNT and CDR2 YENEEA. The CDR3, as DNA: TGTGCCAGCAGCTTAGGCAGAGGCGGAGGGACCACAGATACGCAGTATTTT. Its protein product is CASSLGRGGGTTDTQYF.

This clone was seen only a few times. The gene calls are TRBV4-3 and TRBJ2-6; no clear D gene. Germline values: CDR1 LGHNA, CDR2 YSLEER. V lost 0 bases and J lost 0, with 15 bases in between. CDR3 length: 19 residues. As DNA, the CDR3 is TGCGCCAGCAGCCAAGATGTCCCTGGAGTCTACTCTGGGGCCAACGTCCTGACTTTC. Amino acid sequence: CASSQDVPGVYSGANVLTF.

This sequence joins TRBV30 and TRBJ2-2; TRBD1 agrees at 9 bases. V gave up 1 base and J gave up 4 bases; unmatched junction bases: 4. This CDR3 contains 15 residues. Germline CDR1 and CDR2: GTSNPN and SVGIG (reference sequence). The CDR3 region has the DNA TGTGCCTGGAGTGGACAGGGGGTTGGCACCGGGGAGCTGTTTTTT. Translating gives CAWSGQGVGTGELFF.

V and J are TRBV7-2 and TRBJ2-1, with TRBD2 identical over 9 bases. The CDR3 is 18 amino acids. Trimming cost V 2 bases and J 2 bases; bases outside gene matches: 10. Germline V gene sequence: CDR1 SGHTA, CDR2 FQGNSA. CDR3 sequence: CASSLSGRLAGTYNEQFF. CDR3 coding DNA: TGTGCCAGCAGCTTAAGCGGTCGGCTAGCGGGAACCTACAATGAGCAGTTCTTC.

This clone has a handful of counts. This chain joins TRBV4-3 and TRBJ2-5, with 8 bases matching TRBD1. Germline V gene lookup returns CDR1 LGHNA and CDR2 YSLEER. Unmatched junction bases numbered 6, after V lost 4 bases and J lost 2 bases. This CDR3 comprises 15 residues. CDR3 DNA: TGCGCCAGCAGCCGGCTCGACAGGGGTCAAGAGACCCAGTACTTC. Translating gives CASSRLDRGQETQYF.

The V gene is TRBV5-1, the J gene TRBJ2-5, with D perhaps TRBD1 (6 bases). V was trimmed by 4 bases and J by 2 bases, leaving 15 bases between them. CDR3 length: 15 residues. Germline V CDR1 and CDR2: SGHRS, YFSETQ. DNA of the CDR3: TGCGCCAGCAGCAGAGACAGGAGTAAACAAGAGACCCAGTACTTC. This gives the protein CASSRDRSKQETQYF.